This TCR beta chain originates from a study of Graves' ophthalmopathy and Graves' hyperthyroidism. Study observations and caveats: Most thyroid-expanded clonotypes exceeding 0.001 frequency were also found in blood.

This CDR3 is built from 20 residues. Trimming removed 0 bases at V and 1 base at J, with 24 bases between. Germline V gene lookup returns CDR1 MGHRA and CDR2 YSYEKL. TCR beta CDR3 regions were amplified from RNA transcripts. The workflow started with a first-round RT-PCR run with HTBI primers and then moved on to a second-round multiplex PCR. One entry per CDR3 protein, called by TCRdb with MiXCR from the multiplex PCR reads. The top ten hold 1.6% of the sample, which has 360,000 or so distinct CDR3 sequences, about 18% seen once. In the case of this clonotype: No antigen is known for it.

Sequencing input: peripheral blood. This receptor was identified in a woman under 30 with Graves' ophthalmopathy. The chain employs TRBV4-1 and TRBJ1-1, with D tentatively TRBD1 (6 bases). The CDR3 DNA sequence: TGCGCCAGCAGCCAAGAAGCAAACCTTCTCAGCGGGACACGGAACACTGAAGCTTTCTTT. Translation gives CASSQEANLLSGTRNTEAFF.